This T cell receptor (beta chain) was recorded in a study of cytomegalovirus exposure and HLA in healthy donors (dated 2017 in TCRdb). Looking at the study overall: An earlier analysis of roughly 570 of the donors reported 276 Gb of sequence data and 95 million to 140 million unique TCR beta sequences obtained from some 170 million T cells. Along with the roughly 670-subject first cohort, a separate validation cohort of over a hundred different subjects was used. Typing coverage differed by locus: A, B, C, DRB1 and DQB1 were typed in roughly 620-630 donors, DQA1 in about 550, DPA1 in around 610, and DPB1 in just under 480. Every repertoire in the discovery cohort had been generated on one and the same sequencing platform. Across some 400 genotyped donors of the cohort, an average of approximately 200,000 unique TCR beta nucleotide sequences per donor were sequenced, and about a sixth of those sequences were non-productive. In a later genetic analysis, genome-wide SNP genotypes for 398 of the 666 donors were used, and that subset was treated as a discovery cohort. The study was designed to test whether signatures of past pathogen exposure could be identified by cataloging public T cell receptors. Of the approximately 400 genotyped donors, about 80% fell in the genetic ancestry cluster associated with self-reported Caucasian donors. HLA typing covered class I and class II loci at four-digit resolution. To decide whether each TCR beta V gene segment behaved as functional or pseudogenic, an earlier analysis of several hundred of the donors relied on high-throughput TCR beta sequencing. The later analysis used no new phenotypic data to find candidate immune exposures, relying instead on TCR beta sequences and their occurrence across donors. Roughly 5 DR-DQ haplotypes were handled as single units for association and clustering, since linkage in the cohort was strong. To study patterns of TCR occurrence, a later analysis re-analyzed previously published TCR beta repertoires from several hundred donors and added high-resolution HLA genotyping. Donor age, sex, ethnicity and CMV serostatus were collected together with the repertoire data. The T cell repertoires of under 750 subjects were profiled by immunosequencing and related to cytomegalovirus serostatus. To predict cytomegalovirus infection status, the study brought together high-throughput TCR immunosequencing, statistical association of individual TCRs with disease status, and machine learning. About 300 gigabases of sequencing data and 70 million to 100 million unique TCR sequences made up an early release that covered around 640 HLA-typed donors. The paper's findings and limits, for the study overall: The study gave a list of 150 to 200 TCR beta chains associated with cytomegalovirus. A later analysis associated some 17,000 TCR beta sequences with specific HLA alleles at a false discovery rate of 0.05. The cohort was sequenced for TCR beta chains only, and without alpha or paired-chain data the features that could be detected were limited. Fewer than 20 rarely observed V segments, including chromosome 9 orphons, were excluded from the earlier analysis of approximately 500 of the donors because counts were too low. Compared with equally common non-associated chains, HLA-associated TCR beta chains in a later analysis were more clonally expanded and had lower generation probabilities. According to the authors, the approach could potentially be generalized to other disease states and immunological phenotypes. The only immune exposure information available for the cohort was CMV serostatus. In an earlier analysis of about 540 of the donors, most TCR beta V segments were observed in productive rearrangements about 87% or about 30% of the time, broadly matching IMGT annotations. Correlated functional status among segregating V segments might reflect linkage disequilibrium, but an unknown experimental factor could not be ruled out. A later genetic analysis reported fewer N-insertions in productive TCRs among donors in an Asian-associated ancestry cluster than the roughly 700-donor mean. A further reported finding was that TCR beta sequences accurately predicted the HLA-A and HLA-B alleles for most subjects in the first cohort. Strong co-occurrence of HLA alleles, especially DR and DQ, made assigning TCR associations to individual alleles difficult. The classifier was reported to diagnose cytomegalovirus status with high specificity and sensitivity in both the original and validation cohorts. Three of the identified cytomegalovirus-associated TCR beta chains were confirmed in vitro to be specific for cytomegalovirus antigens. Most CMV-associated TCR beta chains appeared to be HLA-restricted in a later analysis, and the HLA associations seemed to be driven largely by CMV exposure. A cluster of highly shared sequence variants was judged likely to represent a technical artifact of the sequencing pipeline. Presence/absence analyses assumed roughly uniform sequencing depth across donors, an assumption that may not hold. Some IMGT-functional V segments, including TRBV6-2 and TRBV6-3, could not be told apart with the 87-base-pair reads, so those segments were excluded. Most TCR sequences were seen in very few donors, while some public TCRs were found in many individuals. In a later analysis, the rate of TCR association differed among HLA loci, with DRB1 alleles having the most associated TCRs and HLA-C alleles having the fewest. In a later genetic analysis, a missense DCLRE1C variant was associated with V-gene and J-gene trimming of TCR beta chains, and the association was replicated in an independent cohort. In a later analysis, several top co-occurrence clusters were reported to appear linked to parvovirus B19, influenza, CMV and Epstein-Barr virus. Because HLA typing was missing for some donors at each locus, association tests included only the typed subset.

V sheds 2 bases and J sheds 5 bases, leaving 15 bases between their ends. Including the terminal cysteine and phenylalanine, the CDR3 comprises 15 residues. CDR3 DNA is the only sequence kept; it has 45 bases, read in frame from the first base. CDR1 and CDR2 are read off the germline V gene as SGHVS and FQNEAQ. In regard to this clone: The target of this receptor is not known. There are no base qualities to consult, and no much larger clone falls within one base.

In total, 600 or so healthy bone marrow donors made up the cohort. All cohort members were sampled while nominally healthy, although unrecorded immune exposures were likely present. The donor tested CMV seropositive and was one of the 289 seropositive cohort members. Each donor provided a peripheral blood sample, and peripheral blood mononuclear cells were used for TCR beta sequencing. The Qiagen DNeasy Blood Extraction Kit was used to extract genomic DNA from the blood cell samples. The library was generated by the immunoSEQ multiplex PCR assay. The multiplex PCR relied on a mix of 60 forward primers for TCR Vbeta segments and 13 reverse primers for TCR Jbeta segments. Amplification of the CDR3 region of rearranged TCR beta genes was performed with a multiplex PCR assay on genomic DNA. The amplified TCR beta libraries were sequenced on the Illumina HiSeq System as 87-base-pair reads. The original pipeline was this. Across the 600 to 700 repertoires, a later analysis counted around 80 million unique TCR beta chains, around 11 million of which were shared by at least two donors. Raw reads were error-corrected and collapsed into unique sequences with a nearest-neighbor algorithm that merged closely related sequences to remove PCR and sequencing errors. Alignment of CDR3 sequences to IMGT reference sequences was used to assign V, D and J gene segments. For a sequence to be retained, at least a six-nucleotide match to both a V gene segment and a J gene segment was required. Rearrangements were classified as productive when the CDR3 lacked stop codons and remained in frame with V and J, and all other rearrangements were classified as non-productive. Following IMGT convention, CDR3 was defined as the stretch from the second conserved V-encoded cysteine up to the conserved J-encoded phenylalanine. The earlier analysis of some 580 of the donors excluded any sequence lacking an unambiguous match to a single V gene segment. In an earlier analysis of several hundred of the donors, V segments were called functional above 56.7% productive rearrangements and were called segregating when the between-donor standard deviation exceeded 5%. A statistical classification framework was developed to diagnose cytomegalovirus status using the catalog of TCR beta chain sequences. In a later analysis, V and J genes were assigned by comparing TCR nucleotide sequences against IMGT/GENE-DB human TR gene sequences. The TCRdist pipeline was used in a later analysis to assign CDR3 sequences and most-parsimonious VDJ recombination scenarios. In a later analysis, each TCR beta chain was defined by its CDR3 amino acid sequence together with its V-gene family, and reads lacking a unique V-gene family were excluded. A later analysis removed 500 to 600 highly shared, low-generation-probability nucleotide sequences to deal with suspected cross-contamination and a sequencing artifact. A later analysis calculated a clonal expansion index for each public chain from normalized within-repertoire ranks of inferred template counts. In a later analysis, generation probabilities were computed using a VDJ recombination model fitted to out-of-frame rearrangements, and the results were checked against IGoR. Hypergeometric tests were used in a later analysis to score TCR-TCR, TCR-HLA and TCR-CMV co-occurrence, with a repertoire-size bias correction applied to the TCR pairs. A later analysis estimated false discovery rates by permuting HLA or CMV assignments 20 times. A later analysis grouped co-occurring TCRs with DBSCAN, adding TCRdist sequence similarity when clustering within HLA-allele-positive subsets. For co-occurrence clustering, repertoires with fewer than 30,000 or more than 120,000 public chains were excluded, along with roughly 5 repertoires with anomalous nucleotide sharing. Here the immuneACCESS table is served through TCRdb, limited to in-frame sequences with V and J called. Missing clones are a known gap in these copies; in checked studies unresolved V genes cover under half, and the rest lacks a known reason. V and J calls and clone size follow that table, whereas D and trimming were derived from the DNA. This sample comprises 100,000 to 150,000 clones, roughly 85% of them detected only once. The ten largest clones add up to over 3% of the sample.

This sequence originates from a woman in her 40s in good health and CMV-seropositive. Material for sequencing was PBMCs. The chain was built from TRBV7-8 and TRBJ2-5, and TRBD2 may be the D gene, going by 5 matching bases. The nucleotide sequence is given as TGTGCCAGCAGCTTAATCGGCTTCCGAGGGGAGACCCAGTACTTC. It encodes CASSLIGFRGETQYF.